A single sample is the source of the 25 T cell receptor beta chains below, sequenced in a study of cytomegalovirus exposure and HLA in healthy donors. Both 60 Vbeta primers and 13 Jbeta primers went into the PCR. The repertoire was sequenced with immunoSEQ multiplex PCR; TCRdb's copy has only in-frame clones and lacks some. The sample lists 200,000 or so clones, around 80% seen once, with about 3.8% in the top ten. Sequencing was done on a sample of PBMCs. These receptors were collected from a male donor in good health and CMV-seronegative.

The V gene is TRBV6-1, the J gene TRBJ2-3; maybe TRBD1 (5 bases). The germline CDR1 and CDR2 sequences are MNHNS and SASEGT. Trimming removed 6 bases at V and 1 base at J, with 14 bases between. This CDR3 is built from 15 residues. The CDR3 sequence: CASSQGPRGTDTQYF. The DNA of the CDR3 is TGTGCCAGCAGCCAGGGCCCCAGGGGCACAGATACGCAGTATTTT.

CDR3 sequence reads: CASSRTSGAPNEQFF. DNA for the CDR3: TGCGCCAGCAGTAGGACTAGCGGGGCACCCAATGAGCAGTTCTTC. J is TRBJ2-1 and V is TRBV10-1; 12 nucleotides agree with TRBD2. The CDR3 runs 15 residues. Trimming removed 5 bases from V and 6 bases from J; junction bases left unmatched: 5. Germline-derived CDR1 and CDR2 are WNHNN and SYGVQD (reference sequence).

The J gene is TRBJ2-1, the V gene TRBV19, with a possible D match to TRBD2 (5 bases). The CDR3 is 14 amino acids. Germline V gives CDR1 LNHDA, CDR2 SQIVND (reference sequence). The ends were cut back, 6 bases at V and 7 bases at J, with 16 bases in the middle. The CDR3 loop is CASSRTAGMNEQFF. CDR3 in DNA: TGTGCCAGTAGCAGGACGGCGGGTATGAATGAGCAGTTCTTC.

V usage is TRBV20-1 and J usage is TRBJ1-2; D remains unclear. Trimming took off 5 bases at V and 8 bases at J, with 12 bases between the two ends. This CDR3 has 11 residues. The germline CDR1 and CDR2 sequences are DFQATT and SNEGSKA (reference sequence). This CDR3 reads CSAWIWEGYTF. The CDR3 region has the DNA TGCAGTGCTTGGATTTGGGAGGGCTACACCTTC.

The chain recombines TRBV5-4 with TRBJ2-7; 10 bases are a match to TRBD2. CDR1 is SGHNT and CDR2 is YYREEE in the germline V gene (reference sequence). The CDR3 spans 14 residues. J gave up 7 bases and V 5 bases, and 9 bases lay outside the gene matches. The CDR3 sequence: CASSPSGRVLEQYF. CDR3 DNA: TGTGCCAGCAGTCCTAGCGGGAGAGTATTGGAGCAGTACTTC. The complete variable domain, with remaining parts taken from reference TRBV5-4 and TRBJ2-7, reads ETGVTQSPTHLIKTRGQQVTLRCSSQSGHNTVSWYQQALGQGPQFIFQYYREEENGRGNFPPRFSGLQFPNYSSELNVNALELDDSALYLCASSPSGRVLEQYFGPGTRLTVT.

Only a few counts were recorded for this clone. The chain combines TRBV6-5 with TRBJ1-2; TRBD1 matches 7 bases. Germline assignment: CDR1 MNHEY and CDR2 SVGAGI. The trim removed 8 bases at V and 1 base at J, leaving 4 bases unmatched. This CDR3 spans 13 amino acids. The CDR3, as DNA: TGTGCCAGCCGGGACAGCCTTAACTATGGCTACACCTTC. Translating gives CASRDSLNYGYTF.

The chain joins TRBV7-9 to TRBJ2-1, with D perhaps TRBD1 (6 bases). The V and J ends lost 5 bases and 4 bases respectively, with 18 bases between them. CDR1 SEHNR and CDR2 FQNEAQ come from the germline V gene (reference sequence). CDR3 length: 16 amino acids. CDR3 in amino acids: CASSPPLRGRYNEQFF. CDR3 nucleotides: TGTGCCAGCAGCCCGCCCCTCAGGGGTAGATACAATGAGCAGTTCTTC.

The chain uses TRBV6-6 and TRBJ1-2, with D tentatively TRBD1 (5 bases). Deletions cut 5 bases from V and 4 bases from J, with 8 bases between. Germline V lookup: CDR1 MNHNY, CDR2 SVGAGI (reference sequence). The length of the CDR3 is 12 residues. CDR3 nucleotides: TGTGCCAGCAGTCCAGACAGCTATGGCTACACCTTC. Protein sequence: CASSPDSYGYTF.

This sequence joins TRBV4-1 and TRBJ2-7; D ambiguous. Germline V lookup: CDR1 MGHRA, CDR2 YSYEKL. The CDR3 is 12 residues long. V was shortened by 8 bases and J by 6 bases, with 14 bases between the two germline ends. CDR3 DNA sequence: TGCGCCAGCGGCCCTAATTATCGCGAGCAGTACTTC. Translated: CASGPNYREQYF.

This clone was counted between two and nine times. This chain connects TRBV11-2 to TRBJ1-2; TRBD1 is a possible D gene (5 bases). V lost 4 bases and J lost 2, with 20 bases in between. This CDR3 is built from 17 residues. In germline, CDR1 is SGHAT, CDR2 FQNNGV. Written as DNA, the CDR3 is TGTGCCAGCAGCTCGATATTTGGGGGGAAGGGAAACTATGGCTACACCTTC. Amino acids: CASSSIFGGKGNYGYTF.

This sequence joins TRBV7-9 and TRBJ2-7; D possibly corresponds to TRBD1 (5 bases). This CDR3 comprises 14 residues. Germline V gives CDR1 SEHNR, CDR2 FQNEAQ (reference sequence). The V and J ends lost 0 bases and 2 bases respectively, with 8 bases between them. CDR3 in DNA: TGTGCCAGCAGCTTAGCACAGGTACCCTACGAGCAGTACTTC. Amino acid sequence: CASSLAQVPYEQYF.

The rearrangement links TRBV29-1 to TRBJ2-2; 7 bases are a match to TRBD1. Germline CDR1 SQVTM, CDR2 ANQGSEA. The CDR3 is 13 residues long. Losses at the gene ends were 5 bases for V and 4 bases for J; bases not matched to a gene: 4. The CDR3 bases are TGCAGCGTTCGGGCAGGGGGCACCGGGGAGCTGTTTTTT. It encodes CSVRAGGTGELFF.

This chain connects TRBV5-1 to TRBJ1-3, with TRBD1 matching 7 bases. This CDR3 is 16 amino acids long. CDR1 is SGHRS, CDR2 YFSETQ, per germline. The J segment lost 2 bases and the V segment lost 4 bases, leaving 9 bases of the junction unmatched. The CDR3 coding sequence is TGCGCCAGCAGCACCAGGGGGGCTATCACTGGAAACACCATATATTTT. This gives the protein CASSTRGAITGNTIYF.

This chain's CDR3 is CASSPDRVGDGELFF. CDR3 sequence (DNA): TGTGCCAGCAGTCCGGACAGGGTGGGTGACGGGGAGCTGTTTTTT. The rearrangement links TRBV6-1 to TRBJ2-2; 8 nucleotides line up with TRBD1. Germline V gene lookup returns CDR1 MNHNS and CDR2 SASEGT. The CDR3 is 15 amino acids. V lost 5 bases to trimming and J lost 7 bases; unmatched junction nucleotides: 9.

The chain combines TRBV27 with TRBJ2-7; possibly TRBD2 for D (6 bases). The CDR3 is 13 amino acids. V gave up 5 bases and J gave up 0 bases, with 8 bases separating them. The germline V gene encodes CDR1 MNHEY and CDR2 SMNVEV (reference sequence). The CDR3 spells CASSGGISYEQYF. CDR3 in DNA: TGTGCCAGCAGTGGCGGGATCTCCTACGAGCAGTACTTC.

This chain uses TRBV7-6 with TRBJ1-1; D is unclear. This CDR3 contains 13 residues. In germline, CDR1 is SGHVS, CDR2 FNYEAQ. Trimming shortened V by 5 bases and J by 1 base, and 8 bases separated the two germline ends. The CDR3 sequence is CASSPGRNTEAFF. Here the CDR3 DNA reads TGTGCCAGCAGCCCTGGTAGGAACACTGAAGCTTTCTTT.

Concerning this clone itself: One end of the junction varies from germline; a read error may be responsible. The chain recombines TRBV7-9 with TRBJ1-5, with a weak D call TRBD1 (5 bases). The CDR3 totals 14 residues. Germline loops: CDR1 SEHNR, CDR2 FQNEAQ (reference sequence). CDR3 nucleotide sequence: TGTTCCAGCAGCTTAGAGGGGTTTGATCAGCCCCAGCATTTT. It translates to CSSSLEGFDQPQHF.

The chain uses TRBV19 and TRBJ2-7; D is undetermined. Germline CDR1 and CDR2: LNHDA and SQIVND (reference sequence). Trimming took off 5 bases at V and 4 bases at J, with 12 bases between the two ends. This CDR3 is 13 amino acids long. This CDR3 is CASSALLSYEQYF. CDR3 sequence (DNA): TGTGCCAGTAGTGCACTCCTTTCATACGAGCAGTACTTC.

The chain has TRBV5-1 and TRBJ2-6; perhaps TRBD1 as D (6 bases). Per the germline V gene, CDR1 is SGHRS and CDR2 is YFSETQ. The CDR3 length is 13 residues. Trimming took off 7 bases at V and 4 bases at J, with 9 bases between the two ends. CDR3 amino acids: CASATGGANVLTF. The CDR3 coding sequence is TGCGCCAGCGCTACAGGGGGGGCCAACGTCCTGACTTTC. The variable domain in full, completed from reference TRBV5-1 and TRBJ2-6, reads KAGVTQTPRYLIKTRGQQVTLSCSPISGHRSVSWYQQTPGQGLQFLFEYFSETQRNKGNFPGRFSGRQFSNSRSEMNVSTLELGDSALYLCASATGGANVLTFGAGSRLTVL.

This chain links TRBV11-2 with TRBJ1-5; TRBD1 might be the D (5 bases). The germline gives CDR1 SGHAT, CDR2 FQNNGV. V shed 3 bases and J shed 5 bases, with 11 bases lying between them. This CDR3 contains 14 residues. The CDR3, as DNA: TGTGCCAGCAGCTTTTGGGGCGCGGATCAGCCCCAGCATTTT. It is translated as CASSFWGADQPQHF.

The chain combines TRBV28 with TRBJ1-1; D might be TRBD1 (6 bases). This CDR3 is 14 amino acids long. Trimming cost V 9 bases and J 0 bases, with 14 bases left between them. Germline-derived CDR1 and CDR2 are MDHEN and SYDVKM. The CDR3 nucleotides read TGTGCCAGTGCATTAACAGGGCTGAACACTGAAGCTTTCTTT. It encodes CASALTGLNTEAFF.

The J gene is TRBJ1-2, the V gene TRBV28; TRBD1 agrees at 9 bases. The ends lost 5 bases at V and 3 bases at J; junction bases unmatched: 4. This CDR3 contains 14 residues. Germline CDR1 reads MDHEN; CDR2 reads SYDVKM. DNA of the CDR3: TGTGCCAGCAGTACAGGGGGCGCCGACTATGGCTACACCTTC. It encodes CASSTGGADYGYTF.

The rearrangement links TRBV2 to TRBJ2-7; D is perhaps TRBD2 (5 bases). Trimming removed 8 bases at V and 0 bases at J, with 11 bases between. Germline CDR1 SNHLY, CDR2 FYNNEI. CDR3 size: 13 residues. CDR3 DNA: TGTGCCAGCTTTCCGGACTTCTCCTACGAGCAGTACTTC. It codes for CASFPDFSYEQYF.

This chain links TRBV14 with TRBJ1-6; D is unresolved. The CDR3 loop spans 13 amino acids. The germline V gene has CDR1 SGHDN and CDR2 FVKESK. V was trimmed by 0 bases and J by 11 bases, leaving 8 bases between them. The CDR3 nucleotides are TGTGCCAGCAGCCAAGACCCCCGGGCACCCCTCCACTTT. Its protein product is CASSQDPRAPLHF.

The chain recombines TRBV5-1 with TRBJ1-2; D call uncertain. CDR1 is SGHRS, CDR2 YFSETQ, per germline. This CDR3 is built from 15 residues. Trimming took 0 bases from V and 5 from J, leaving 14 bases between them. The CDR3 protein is CASSLGTSKEYGYTF. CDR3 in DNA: TGCGCCAGCAGCTTGGGAACTTCCAAAGAATATGGCTACACCTTC. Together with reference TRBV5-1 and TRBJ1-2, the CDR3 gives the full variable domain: KAGVTQTPRYLIKTRGQQVTLSCSPISGHRSVSWYQQTPGQGLQFLFEYFSETQRNKGNFPGRFSGRQFSNSRSEMNVSTLELGDSALYLCASSLGTSKEYGYTFGSGTRLTVV.